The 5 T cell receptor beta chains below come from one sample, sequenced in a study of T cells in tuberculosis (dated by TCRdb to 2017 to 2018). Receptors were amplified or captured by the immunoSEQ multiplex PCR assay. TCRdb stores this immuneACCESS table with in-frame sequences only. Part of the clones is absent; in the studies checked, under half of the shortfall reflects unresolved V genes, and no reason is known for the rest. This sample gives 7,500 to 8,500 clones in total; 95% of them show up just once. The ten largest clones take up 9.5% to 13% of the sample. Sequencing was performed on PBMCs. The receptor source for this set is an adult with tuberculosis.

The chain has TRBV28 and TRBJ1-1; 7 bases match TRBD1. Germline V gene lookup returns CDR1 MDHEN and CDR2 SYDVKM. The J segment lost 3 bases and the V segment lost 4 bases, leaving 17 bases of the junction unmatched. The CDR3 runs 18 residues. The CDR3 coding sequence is TGTGCCAGCAGTTCCCCGAAGGGGGCCACCGCACGGTACACTGAAGCTTTCTTT. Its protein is CASSSPKGATARYTEAFF.

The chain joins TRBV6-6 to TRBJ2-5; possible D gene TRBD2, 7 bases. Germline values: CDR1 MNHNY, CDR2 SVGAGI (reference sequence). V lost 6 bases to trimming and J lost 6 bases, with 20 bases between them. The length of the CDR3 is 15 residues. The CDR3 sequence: CASSSHPGGLQTQYF. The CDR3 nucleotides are TGTGCCAGCAGCTCCCACCCGGGGGGCCTCCAGACCCAGTACTTC.

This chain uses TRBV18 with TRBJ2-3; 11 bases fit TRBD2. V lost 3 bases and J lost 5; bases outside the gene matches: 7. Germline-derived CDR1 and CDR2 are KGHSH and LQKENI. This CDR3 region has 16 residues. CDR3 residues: CASSPSLAGGKDTQYF. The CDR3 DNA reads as TGTGCCAGCTCACCGAGCCTAGCGGGAGGAAAAGATACGCAGTATTTT.

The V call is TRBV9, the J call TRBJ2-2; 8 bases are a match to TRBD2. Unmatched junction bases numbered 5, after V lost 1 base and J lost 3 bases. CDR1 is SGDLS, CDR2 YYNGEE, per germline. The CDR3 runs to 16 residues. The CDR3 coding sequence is TGTGCCAGCAGCGTACCAGCGGGAGTCGACACCGGGGAGCTGTTTTTT. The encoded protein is CASSVPAGVDTGELFF.

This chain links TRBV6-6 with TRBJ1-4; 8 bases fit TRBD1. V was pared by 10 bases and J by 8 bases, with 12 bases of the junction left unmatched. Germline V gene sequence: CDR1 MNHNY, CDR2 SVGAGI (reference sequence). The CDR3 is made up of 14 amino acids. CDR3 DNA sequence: TGTGCCACCAAACACCCGGACAGGGCGGAAAAACTGTTTTTT. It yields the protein CATKHPDRAEKLFF.